This T cell receptor (beta chain) was identified during a study of tumor-infiltrating lymphocytes in localized non-small cell lung cancer. Produced via immunoSEQ multiplex PCR; TCRdb's table is partial and in-frame only. The repertoire consists of 13,000 or so clones, with less than 85% occurring once and the leading ten covering under 15%. Points from the study as a whole: Each assay used a separate piece of the same tissue. Available tissue quantity limited TCR sequencing to a patient subset.

Germline-derived CDR1 and CDR2 are LNHDA and SQIVND (reference sequence). The CDR3 is 15 residues long. As concerns this clone: The antigen remains unidentified. The germline gene is not matched at one end of the junction; a read error may be the cause.

The TCR originated in a human donor with non-small cell lung cancer. The V call is TRBV19, the J call TRBJ1-5; no definite D call. Sequences were obtained from lung tumor tissue. CDR3 DNA: TGTGCCAGTACTATAGTCCTGAATAGCAATCAGCCCCAGCATTTT. Translating it yields CASTIVLNSNQPQHF.